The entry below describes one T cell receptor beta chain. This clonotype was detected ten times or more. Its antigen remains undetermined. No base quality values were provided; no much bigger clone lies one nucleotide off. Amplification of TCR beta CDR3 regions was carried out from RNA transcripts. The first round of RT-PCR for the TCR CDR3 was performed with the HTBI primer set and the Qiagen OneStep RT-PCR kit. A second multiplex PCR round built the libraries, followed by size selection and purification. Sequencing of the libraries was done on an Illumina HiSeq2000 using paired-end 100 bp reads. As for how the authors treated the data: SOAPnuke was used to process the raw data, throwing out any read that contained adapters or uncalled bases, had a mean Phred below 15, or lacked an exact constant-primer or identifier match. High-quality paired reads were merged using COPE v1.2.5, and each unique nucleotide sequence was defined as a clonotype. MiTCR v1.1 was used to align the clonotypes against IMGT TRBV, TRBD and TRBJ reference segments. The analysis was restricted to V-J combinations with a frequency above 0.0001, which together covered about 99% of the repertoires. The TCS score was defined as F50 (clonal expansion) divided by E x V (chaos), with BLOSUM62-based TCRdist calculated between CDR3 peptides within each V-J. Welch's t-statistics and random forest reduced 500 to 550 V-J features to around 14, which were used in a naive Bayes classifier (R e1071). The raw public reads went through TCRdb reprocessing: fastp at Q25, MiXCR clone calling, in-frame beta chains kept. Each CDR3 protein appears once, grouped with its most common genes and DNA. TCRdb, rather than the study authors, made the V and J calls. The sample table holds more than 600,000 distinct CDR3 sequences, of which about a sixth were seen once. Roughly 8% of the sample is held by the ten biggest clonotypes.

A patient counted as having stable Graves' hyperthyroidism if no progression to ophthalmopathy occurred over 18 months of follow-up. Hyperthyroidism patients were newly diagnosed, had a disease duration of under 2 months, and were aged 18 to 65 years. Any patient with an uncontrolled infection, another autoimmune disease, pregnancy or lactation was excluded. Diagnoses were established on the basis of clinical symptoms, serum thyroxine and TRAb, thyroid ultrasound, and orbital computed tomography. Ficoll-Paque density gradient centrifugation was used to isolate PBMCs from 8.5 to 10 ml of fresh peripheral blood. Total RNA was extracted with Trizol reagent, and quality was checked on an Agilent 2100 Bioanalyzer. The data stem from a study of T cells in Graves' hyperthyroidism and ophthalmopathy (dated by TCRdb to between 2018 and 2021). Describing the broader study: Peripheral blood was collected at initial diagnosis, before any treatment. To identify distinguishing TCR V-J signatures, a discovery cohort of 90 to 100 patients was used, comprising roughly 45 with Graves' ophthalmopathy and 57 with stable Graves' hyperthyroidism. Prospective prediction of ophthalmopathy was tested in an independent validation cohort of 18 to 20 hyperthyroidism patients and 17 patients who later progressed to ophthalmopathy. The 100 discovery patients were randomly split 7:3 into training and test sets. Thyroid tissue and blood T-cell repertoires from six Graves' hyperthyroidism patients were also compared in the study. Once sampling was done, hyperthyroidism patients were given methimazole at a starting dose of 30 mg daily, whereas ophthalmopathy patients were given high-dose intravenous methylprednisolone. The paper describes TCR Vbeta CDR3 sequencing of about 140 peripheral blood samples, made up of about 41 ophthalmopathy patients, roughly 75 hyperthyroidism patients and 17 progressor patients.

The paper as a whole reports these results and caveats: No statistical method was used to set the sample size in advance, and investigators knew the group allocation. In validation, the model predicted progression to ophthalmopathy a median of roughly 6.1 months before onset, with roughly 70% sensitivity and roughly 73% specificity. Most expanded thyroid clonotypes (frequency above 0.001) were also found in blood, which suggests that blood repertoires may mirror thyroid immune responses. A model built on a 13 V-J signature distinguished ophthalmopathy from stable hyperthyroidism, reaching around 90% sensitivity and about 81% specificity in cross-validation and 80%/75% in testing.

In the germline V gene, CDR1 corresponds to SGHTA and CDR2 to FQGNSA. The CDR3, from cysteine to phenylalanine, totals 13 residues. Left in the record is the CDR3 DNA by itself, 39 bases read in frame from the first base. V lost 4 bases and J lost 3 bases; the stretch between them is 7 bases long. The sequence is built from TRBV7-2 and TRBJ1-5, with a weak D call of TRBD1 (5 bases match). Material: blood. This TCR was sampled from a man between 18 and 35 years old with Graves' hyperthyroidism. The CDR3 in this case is CASSSGNNQPQHF. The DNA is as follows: TGTGCCAGCAGCTCAGGGAACAATCAGCCCCAGCATTTT.